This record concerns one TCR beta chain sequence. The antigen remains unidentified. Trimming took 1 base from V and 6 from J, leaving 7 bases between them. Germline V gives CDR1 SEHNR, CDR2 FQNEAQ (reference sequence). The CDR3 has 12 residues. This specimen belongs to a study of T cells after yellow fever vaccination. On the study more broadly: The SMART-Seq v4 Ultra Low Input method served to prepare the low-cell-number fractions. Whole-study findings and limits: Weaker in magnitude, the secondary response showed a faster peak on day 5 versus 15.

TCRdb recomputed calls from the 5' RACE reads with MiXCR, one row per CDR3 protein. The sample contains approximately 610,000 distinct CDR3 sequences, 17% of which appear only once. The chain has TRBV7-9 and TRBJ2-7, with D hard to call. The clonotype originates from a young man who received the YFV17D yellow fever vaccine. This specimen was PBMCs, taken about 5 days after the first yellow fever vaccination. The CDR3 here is CASSLVTSEQYF. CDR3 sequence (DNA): TGTGCCAGCAGCTTAGTAACGAGCGAGCAGTACTTC.